Each of the 30 T cell receptor beta chains below was sequenced from the same sample in a study of neurological immune-mediated disorders (dated by TCRdb to the late 2010s). The sample's time point, from its label and the paper: technical triplicate 3. The receptor library was made with 5' RACE. These reads were obtained on an Illumina HiSeq 2500. TCRdb ran its own pipeline on the public reads, namely fastp trimming at Q25 and MiXCR clone calling, and kept in-frame beta chains. CDR3 protein duplicates are merged, each entry listing the most common genes and DNA. This sample is represented by nearly 45,000 distinct CDR3 sequences; roughly 21% of them were singletons. The top ten clonotypes cover about 4.5% of the sample. Sequencing was performed on PBMCs. These receptors were obtained from a man aged 55 to 69 with HTLV-1-associated myelopathy (HAM/TSP).

This clonotype was recorded at least ten times. The chain is built from TRBV9 and TRBJ1-1, with D possibly TRBD1 on 6 matching bases. The CDR3 covers 16 residues. From germline, CDR1 is SGDLS and CDR2 YYNGEE. Trimming pared 3 bases from V and 1 base from J, leaving 16 bases between. The CDR3 nucleotides read TGTGCCAGCAGCGCGGGGGGCGGGGGATGGAACACTGAAGCTTTCTTT. Its translation is CASSAGGGGWNTEAFF.

J is TRBJ2-1 and V is TRBV5-1; D not certain. CDR1 is SGHRS and CDR2 is YFSETQ in the germline V gene. Trimming took 4 bases from V and 9 from J, leaving 14 bases between them. The CDR3 sequence is 13 residues long. The CDR3 loop reads CASSTGPGSEQFF. CDR3 coding DNA: TGCGCCAGCAGCACCGGACCCGGGTCTGAGCAGTTCTTC.

The chain links TRBV5-4 to TRBJ2-4, with D perhaps matching TRBD1 (6 bases). V lost 4 bases and J lost 6, with 17 bases in between. This CDR3 region has 15 residues. Germline values: CDR1 SGHNT, CDR2 YYREEE (reference sequence). CDR3 coding DNA: TGTGCCAGCAGCGCTCAGACAGGACTCCCAAACATTCAGTACTTC. This gives the protein CASSAQTGLPNIQYF.

The rearrangement links TRBV9 to TRBJ2-1; tentative D call: TRBD1 (5 bases). Deletions cut 3 bases from V and 5 bases from J, with 9 bases between. The CDR3 is 13 residues long. Germline loops: CDR1 SGDLS, CDR2 YYNGEE. Here the CDR3 reads CASSGYRNNEQFF. Here the CDR3 DNA reads TGTGCCAGCAGCGGGTACAGGAACAATGAGCAGTTCTTC.

In its sample, this clonotype was seen many times. The rearrangement links TRBV28 to TRBJ2-1; either TRBD1 or TRBD2 may fit D (7 bases each). Trimming left V 5 bases short and J 4 bases short, with 12 bases between. The length of the CDR3 is 14 residues. CDR1 and CDR2 from the germline V gene are MDHEN and SYDVKM. CDR3 nucleotides: TGTGCCAGCAGTAAGCGGGACAGTTACAATGAGCAGTTCTTC. The encoded protein is CASSKRDSYNEQFF.

This clonotype was seen ten or more times. The chain recombines TRBV9 with TRBJ1-3, with unresolved D. Germline values: CDR1 SGDLS, CDR2 YYNGEE. The CDR3 contains 15 residues. V was clipped by 0 bases and J by 0 bases, with 7 bases between them. The CDR3 DNA reads TGTGCCAGCAGCGTAGAGGTATACTCTGGAAACACCATATATTTT. Protein product: CASSVEVYSGNTIYF.

This clonotype showed up many times. This sequence joins TRBV5-1 and TRBJ2-1; 7 positions agree with TRBD2. This CDR3 region has 15 residues. From germline, CDR1 is SGHRS and CDR2 YFSETQ. The trim removed 5 bases at V and 4 bases at J, leaving 9 bases unmatched. CDR3 protein: CASSRMSSGYNEQFF. CDR3 DNA: TGCGCCAGCAGTCGAATGTCTAGCGGATACAATGAGCAGTTCTTC.

This clonotype has at least ten counts. The CDR3 DNA follows: TGTGCCAGCAGACTCACAGGGAATGAGGAGCTGTTTTTT. Protein sequence: CASRLTGNEELFF. J is TRBJ2-2 and V is TRBV2; D possibly corresponds to TRBD1 (6 bases). The CDR3 extends over 13 amino acids. Per germline, CDR1 SNHLY and CDR2 FYNNEI. The ends were cut back, 6 bases at V and 10 bases at J, with 15 bases in the middle.

This clonotype was picked up many times. V is TRBV5-4 and J is TRBJ2-5; 7 bases are a match to TRBD2. V was pared by 2 bases and J by 3 bases, with 10 bases of the junction left unmatched. This CDR3 has 16 residues. Germline V gene sequence: CDR1 SGHNT, CDR2 YYREEE (reference sequence). Here the CDR3 reads CASSLPPASGKETQYF. As DNA, the CDR3 is TGTGCCAGCAGCTTACCCCCGGCTAGCGGAAAAGAGACCCAGTACTTC. Filled out from reference TRBV5-4 and TRBJ2-5, the complete variable domain reads ETGVTQSPTHLIKTRGQQVTLRCSSQSGHNTVSWYQQALGQGPQFIFQYYREEENGRGNFPPRFSGLQFPNYSSELNVNALELDDSALYLCASSLPPASGKETQYFGPGTRLLVL.

This clonotype was detected ten times or more. The V and J genes are TRBV27 and TRBJ2-7; D is possibly TRBD2 (6 bases). The CDR3 extends over 13 amino acids. Germline values: CDR1 MNHEY, CDR2 SMNVEV (reference sequence). Trimming removed 0 bases from V and 3 bases from J, with 6 bases in between. The CDR3 DNA is TGTGCCAGCAGTTTATCGGGGGGCTACGAGCAGTACTTC. Encoded protein: CASSLSGGYEQYF.

This clonotype was detected ten times or more. The chain uses TRBV12-3 or TRBV12-4 and TRBJ2-2; D perhaps matches TRBD1 (6 bases). Deletions cut 6 bases from V and 3 bases from J, with 11 bases between. There are 14 residues in the CDR3. The CDR3 DNA follows: TGTGCCAGCAGCCAAGGGGGATACACCGGGGAGCTGTTTTTT. Residues: CASSQGGYTGELFF.

There are a few counts of this clonotype. This chain connects TRBV6-6 to TRBJ2-2; D call uncertain. The germline CDR1 and CDR2 sequences are MNHNY and SVGAGI (reference sequence). The V and J ends lost 4 bases and 4 bases respectively, with 13 bases between them. This CDR3 region has 15 residues. Here the CDR3 DNA reads TGTGCCAGCAGTTTGGACGGTCGTATCACCGGGGAGCTGTTTTTT. This encodes CASSLDGRITGELFF.

The rearrangement uses TRBV3-1 and TRBJ2-7; TRBD1 agrees at 7 bases. Germline assignment: CDR1 LGHDT and CDR2 YNNKEL (reference sequence). J lost 6 bases, V lost 5 bases, and 16 bases had no gene match. CDR3 length: 16 residues. The CDR3 here is CASSKGLRPAGGEQYF. The DNA for the CDR3 is TGTGCCAGCAGCAAAGGTCTTAGACCAGCAGGGGGCGAGCAGTACTTC.

This clonotype was seen ten or more times. This sequence joins TRBV4-1 and TRBJ2-7; tentatively, D is TRBD1 or TRBD2 (5 bases each). The CDR3 loop spans 14 amino acids. Germline CDR1 MGHRA, CDR2 YSYEKL. Trimming stripped 7 bases from V and 5 bases from J, with 18 bases between. The CDR3 spells CASTRDPRTHEQYF. The CDR3, as DNA: TGCGCCAGCACCCGGGACCCAAGGACTCACGAGCAGTACTTC.

This clonotype was seen repeatedly, ten times or more. The chain carries TRBV20-1 and TRBJ2-2; perhaps TRBD2 as D (5 bases). This CDR3 has 15 amino acids. Germline V lookup: CDR1 DFQATT, CDR2 SNEGSKA (reference sequence). V was pared by 3 bases and J by 5 bases, with 16 bases between. CDR3 protein: CSASRSNLATGELFF. The DNA of the CDR3 is TGCAGTGCTAGTCGCTCCAATCTAGCTACCGGGGAGCTGTTTTTT.

Relative to its sample, this clonotype is medium-sized. The CDR3 here is CATSRGGEGRGNTQYF. Here the CDR3 DNA reads TGTGCCACCAGCAGAGGGGGGGAGGGCCGGGGAAATACGCAGTATTTT. This sequence joins TRBV15 and TRBJ2-3, with TRBD2 matching 7 bases. Looked up from germline, CDR1 is LNHNV and CDR2 is YYDKDF (reference sequence). With V trimmed by 1 base and J by 7 bases, 11 bases remained unmatched. CDR3 size: 16 residues. The full variable domain, with the rest looked up from reference TRBV15 and TRBJ2-3, is DAMVIQNPRYQVTQFGKPVTLSCSQTLNHNVMYWYQQKSSQAPKLLFHYYDKDFNNEADTPDNFQSRRPNTSFCFLDIRSPGLGDTAMYLCATSRGGEGRGNTQYFGPGTRLTVL.

On this clonotype: With a much larger clone just one base away, this may be a read error. V gene TRBV12-3 or TRBV12-4 combines with J gene TRBJ2-7, with a possible D match to TRBD2 (6 bases). There are 15 residues in the CDR3. V shed 3 bases and J shed 3 bases, with 15 bases lying between them. The CDR3: CASSFGGAGGYEQYF. CDR3 bases: TGTGCCAGCAGTTTCGGGGGTGCCGGTGGCTACGAGCAGTACTTC.

This clonotype was seen repeatedly, ten times or more. V and J are TRBV7-9 and TRBJ2-3; TRBD2 might be the D (6 bases). The CDR3 contains 13 residues. V was pared by 5 bases and J by 4 bases, with 10 bases between. Germline V CDR1 and CDR2: SEHNR, FQNEAQ (reference sequence). CDR3 region: CASSQWGADTQYF. Here the CDR3 DNA reads TGTGCCAGCAGCCAATGGGGGGCAGATACGCAGTATTTT.

This chain joins TRBV7-3 and TRBJ2-2; tentatively, D is TRBD1 (6 bases). Trimming left V 4 bases short and J 6 bases short, with 9 bases between. Germline V gene data show CDR1 as SGHTA and CDR2 as FQGTGA. The CDR3 runs to 13 residues. The chain's CDR3 is CASSSQGPGELFF. CDR3 nucleotides: TGTGCCAGCAGCTCCCAGGGGCCCGGGGAGCTGTTTTTT.

The V and J genes are TRBV14 and TRBJ2-1; 12 positions agree with TRBD2. CDR3 size: 16 residues. V trimming: 4 bases; J trimming: 5 bases; junction bases outside the gene matches: 6. Germline V gene lookup returns CDR1 SGHDN and CDR2 FVKESK. The CDR3 region has the DNA TGTGCCAGCAGCCTGGGACTAGCGGGCCTTAACAATGAGCAGTTCTTC. Translated: CASSLGLAGLNNEQFF.

This clonotype showed up many times. The chain employs TRBV6-6 and TRBJ2-7; D may correspond to TRBD1 or TRBD2 (5 bases each). From germline, CDR1 is MNHNY and CDR2 SVGAGI (reference sequence). Trimming pared 7 bases from V and 4 bases from J, leaving 29 bases between. This CDR3 is 18 amino acids long. CDR3 protein: CASTKPPGLGTDGYEQYF. In DNA form, the CDR3 reads TGTGCCAGCACCAAACCGCCGGGGCTCGGGACGGACGGTTACGAGCAGTACTTC.

Regarding this clonotype: The limits of the CDR3 on the DNA are not certain, so only TCRdb's listed CDR3 is given. The V gene is TRBV5-1, the J gene TRBJ1-1. The CDR3 length is 20 residues, termini included. The germline V gene has CDR1 SGHRS and CDR2 YFSETQ. CDR3: CASSFYICSARGQENTEAFF.

V gene TRBV7-6 combines with J gene TRBJ2-6; no firm D call. The germline V and J ends were trimmed by 5 bases and 4 bases, with 12 bases remaining between them. The germline V gene has CDR1 SGHVS and CDR2 FNYEAQ. The CDR3 spans 15 residues. CDR3 amino acids: CASSPGPRGANVLTF. The CDR3 nucleotides are TGTGCCAGCAGCCCCGGACCCCGAGGGGCCAACGTCCTGACTTTC. The complete variable domain, with remaining parts taken from reference TRBV7-6 and TRBJ2-6, reads GAGVSQSPRYKVTKRGQDVALRCDPISGHVSLYWYRQALGQGPEFLTYFNYEAQQDKSGLPNDRFSAERPEGSISTLTIQRTEQRDSAMYRCASSPGPRGANVLTFGAGSRLTVL.

This chain connects TRBV7-2 to TRBJ2-7; 10 bases fit TRBD1. CDR3 size: 15 residues. With V trimmed by 1 base and J by 12 bases, 12 bases remained unmatched. Germline V CDR1 and CDR2: SGHTA, FQGNSA. CDR3 residues: CASSLEGTGAYETYF. The CDR3 DNA reads as TGTGCCAGCAGCTTAGAGGGGACAGGGGCCTACGAGACGTACTTC.

This clonotype was counted many times. V and J are TRBV20-1 and TRBJ2-5, with 7 bases lining up with TRBD2. The CDR3 loop spans 14 amino acids. Germline CDR1 and CDR2: DFQATT and SNEGSKA (reference sequence). The ends lost 7 bases at V and 0 bases at J; junction bases unmatched: 8. The CDR3 region has the DNA TGCAGTGTCCCGCGGGGGACGTACCAAGAGACCCAGTACTTC. Translating it yields CSVPRGTYQETQYF.

This clonotype has just a few counts. The chain has TRBV24-1 and TRBJ2-3, with D hard to call. The V end was cut by 3 bases, the J end by 8 bases, with 5 bases between. Germline loops: CDR1 KGHDR, CDR2 SFDVKD. This CDR3 region has 11 residues. The CDR3 coding sequence is TGTGCCACCAGTGATGACATTACGCAGTATTTT. It encodes CATSDDITQYF.

As for this clonotype: No conserved phenylalanine or tryptophan ends this CDR3, so it is likely a read error. No DNA is shown, since the ends of the CDR3 on it are uncertain; the CDR3 is the one TCRdb lists. The CDR3 sequence: CASNPQGPHEQHL. This rearrangement joins TRBV5-5 to TRBJ2-7; TRBD2 reflects the table's D call only, with no check against the DNA. The CDR3 is 13 residues long, counting both termini. CDR1 SGHKS and CDR2 YYEKEE come from the germline V gene (reference sequence).

At least ten counts were recorded for this clonotype. The V call is TRBV12-3 or TRBV12-4, the J call TRBJ1-2; possibly TRBD1 for D (5 bases). The CDR3 contains 14 residues. V gave up 5 bases and J gave up 8 bases, with 18 bases separating them. The CDR3 nucleotides read TGTGCCAGCAGTCCCGCCGGGACCCCTTGGGGCTACACCTTC. It is translated as CASSPAGTPWGYTF.

This clonotype was picked up many times. This chain links TRBV5-1 with TRBJ2-7; no clear D gene. The CDR3 is 14 amino acids. Per germline, CDR1 SGHRS and CDR2 YFSETQ. Deletions cut 0 bases from V and 6 bases from J, with 13 bases between. This CDR3 reads CASSLARGVGEQYF. CDR3 nucleotide sequence: TGCGCCAGCAGCTTGGCCAGAGGTGTGGGCGAGCAGTACTTC.

In this sample, this clonotype turned up many times. This rearrangement joins TRBV20-1 to TRBJ2-3, with a tentative D call TRBD2 (7 bases). From germline, CDR1 is DFQATT and CDR2 SNEGSKA (reference sequence). CDR3 length: 18 residues. V was cut by 8 bases and J by 0 bases, with 27 bases left in between. Here the CDR3 DNA reads TGCAGTTGCCGTCTACTAGCGCAAAGGGGGATTAGCACAGATACGCAGTATTTT. Amino acids: CSCRLLAQRGISTDTQYF.